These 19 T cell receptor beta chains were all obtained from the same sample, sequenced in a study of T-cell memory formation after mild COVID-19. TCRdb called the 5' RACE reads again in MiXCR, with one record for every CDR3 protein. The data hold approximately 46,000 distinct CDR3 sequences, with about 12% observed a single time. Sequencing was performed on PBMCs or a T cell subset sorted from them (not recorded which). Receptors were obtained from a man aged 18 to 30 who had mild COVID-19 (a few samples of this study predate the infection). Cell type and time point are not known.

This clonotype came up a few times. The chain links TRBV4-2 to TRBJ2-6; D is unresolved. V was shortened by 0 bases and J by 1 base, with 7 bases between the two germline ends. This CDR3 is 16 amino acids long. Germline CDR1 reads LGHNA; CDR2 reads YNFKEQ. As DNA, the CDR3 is TGTGCCAGCAGCCAAGATCTGGATTCTGGGGCCAACGTCCTGACTTTC. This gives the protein CASSQDLDSGANVLTF.

The DNA for the CDR3 is TGCGCCAGCAGCCGGACAGGGGCCCCCTACGAGCAGTACTTC. Its protein is CASSRTGAPYEQYF. V is TRBV5-1 and J is TRBJ2-7; the match to TRBD1 covers 9 bases. The V and J ends lost 4 bases and 2 bases, in that order; junction bases with no gene match: 4. Germline V gene data show CDR1 as SGHRS and CDR2 as YFSETQ. There are 14 residues in the CDR3.

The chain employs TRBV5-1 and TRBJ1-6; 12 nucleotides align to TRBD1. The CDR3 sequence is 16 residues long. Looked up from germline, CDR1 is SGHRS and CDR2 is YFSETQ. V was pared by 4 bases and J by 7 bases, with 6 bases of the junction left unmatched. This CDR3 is CASSPGQGALNSPLHF. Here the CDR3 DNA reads TGCGCCAGCAGCCCGGGACAGGGGGCGCTGAATTCACCCCTCCACTTT.

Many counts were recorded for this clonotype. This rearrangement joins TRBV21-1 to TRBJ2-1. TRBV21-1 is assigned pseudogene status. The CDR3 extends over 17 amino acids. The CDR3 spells CASSKVWESCSYNEQFF. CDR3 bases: TGTGCCAGCAGCAAAGTGTGGGAAAGTTGCTCCTACAATGAGCAGTTCTTC.

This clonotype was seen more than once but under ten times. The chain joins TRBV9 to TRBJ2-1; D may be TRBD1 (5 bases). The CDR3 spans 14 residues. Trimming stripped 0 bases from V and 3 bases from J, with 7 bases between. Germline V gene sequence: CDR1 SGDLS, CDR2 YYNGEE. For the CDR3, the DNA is TGTGCCAGCAGCGTAGTGGACAACTACAATGAGCAGTTCTTC. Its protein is CASSVVDNYNEQFF. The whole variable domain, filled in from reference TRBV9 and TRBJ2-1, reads DSGVTQTPKHLITATGQRVTLRCSPRSGDLSVYWYQQSLDQGLQFLIQYYNGEERAKGNILERFSAQQFPDLHSELNLSSLELGDSALYFCASSVVDNYNEQFFGPGTRLTVL.

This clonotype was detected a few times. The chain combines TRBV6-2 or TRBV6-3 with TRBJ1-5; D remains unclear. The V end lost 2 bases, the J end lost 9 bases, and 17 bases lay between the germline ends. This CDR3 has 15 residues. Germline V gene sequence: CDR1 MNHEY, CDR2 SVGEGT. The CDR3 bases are TGTGCCAGCAGTTACCCGACCTTTCCCCCGAGGCCCCAGCATTTT. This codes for CASSYPTFPPRPQHF.

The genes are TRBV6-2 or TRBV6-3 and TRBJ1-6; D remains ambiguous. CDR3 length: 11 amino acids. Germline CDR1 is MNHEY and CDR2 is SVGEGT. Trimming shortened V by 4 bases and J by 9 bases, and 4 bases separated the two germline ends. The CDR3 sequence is CASSFRSPLHF. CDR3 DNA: TGTGCCAGCAGTTTCCGTTCACCCCTCCACTTT.

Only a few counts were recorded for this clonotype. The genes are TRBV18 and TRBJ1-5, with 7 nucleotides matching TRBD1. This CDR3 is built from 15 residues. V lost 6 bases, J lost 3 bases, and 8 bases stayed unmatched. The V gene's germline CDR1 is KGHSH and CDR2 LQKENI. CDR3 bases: TGTGCCAGCTCCGGGGAGACAGGGTTCAATCAGCCCCAGCATTTT. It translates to CASSGETGFNQPQHF.

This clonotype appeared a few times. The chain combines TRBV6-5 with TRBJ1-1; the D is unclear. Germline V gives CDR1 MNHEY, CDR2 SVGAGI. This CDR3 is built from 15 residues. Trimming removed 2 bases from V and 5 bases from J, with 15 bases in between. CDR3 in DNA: TGTGCCAGCAGTTACACGGCAAGTGTAAAGACTGAAGCTTTCTTT. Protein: CASSYTASVKTEAFF.

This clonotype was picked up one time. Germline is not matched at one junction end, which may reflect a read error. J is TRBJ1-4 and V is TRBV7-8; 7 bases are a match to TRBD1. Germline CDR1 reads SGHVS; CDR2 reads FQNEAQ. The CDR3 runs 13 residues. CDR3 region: CASSSHLRQGLFF. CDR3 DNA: TGTGCAAGCAGCTCCCACTTAAGACAGGGACTGTTTTTT.

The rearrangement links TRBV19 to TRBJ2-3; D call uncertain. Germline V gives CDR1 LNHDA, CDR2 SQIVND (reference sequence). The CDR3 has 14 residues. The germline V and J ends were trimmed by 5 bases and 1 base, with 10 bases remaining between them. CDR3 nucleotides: TGTGCCAGTAGTCCCAGGCAGCGCACAGATACGCAGTATTTT. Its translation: CASSPRQRTDTQYF.

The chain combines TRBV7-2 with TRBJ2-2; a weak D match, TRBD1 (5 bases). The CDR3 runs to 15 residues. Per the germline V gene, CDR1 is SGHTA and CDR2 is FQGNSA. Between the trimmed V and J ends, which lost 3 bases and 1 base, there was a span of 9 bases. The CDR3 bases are TGTGCCAGCAGCTTTTGGGGCCAGAACACCGGGGAGCTGTTTTTT. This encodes CASSFWGQNTGELFF.

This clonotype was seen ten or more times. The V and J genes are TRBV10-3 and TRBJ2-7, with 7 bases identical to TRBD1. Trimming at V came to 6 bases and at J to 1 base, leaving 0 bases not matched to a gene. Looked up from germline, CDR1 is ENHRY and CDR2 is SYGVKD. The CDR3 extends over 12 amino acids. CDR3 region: CAIRQGSYEQYF. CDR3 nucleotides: TGTGCCATCAGACAGGGGTCCTACGAGCAGTACTTC.

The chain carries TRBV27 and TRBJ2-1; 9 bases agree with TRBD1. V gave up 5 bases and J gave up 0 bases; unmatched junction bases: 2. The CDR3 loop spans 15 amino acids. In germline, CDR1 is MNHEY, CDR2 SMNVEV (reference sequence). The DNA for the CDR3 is TGTGCCAGCAGTCGACAGGGGGGCTCCTACAATGAGCAGTTCTTC. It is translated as CASSRQGGSYNEQFF.

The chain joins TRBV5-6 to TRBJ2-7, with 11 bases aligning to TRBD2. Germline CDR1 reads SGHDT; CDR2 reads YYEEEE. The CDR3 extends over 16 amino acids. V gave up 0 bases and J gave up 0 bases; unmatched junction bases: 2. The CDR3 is CASSLASGGYSYEQYV. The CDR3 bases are TGTGCCAGCAGCTTGGCTAGCGGGGGGTACTCCTACGAGCAGTACGTC.

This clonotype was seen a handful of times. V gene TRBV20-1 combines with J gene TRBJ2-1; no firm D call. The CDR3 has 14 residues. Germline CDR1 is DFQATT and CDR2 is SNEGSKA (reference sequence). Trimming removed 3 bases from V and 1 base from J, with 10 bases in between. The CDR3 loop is CSARGRISYNEQFF. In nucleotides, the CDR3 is TGCAGTGCTAGGGGCAGGATATCCTACAATGAGCAGTTCTTC.

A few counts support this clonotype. The CDR3 protein is CASSLDSYNEQFF. CDR3 nucleotides: TGTGCCAGCAGTCTCGACTCCTACAATGAGCAGTTCTTC. The V call is TRBV12-3 or TRBV12-4, the J call TRBJ2-1; no clear D. V was cut by 5 bases and J by 0 bases, with 5 bases left in between. The CDR3 spans 13 residues.

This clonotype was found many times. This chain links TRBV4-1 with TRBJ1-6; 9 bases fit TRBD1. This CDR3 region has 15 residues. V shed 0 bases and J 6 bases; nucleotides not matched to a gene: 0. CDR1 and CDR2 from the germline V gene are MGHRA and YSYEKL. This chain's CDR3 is CASSQEGQGNSPLHF. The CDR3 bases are TGCGCCAGCAGCCAAGAGGGACAGGGTAATTCACCCCTCCACTTT.

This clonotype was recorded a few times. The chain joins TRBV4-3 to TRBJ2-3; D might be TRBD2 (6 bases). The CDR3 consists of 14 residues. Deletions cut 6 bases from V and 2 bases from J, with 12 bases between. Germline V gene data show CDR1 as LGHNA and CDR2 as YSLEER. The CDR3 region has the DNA TGCGCCAGCAGGCTGGGGGGTGACACAGATACGCAGTATTTT. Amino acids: CASRLGGDTDTQYF.